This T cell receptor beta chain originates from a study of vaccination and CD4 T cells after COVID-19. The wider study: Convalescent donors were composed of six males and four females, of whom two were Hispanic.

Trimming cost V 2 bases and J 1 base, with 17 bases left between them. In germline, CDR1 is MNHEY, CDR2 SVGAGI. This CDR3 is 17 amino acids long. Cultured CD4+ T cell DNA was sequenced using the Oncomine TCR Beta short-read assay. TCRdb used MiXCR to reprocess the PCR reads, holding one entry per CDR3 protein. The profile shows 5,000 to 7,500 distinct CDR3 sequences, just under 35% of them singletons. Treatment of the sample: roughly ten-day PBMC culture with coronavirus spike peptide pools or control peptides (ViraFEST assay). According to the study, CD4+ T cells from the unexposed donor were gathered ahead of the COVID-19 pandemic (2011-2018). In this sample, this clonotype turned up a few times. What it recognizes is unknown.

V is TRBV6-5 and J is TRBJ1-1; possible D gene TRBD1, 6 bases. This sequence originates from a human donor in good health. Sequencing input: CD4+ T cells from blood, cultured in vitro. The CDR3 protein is CASSYRSRGRGNTEAFF. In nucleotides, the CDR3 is TGTGCCAGCAGTTACCGATCCAGGGGACGGGGGAACACTGAAGCTTTCTTT.